This TCR beta chain was sequenced for a study of regulatory T cells in long-lasting Graves disease. Building of the TCR beta libraries involved iRepertoire HTBI primers and Arm-PCR of CDR3 regions. TCRdb recomputed calls from the multiplex PCR reads with MiXCR, one row per CDR3 protein. The data show 200,000 to 250,000 distinct CDR3 sequences, with 20% to 25% seen just once and approximately 14% held by the top ten. As regards this clonotype: The antigen remains unidentified. A far larger clone is only one base removed, so a read error is likely.

Described time point: newly diagnosed GD, antithyroid drugs for less than 3 months. Construction of the TCR library relied on RNA isolated from PBMCs. Roughly 9.6-milliliter peripheral blood samples went into EDTA tubes. Study results and limitations: Less diverse TCR repertoires were seen in persistent Graves' patients than in newly diagnosed ones.

The CDR3 runs to 13 residues. In germline, CDR1 is SGHRS, CDR2 YFSETQ. The TCR originated in a female donor with Graves disease. The chain carries TRBV5-1 and TRBJ2-3; no definite D call. The end of the DNA fits TRBJ2-1 better, so the J call may be wrong. Specimen: peripheral blood mononuclear cells (PBMCs), collected at new diagnosis, from a patient treated with antithyroid drugs. The CDR3 DNA reads TGCGCCAGCAGCTTGGGGAAACCCAATGAGCAGTTCTTC. This encodes CASSLGKPNEQFF.